These 5 T cell receptor beta chains came from one sample sequenced in a study of preoperative IRX-2 immunotherapy in early breast cancer. The treatment: preoperative locoregional IRX-2 cytokine immunotherapy. Sequencing was performed with immunoSEQ multiplex PCR; in TCRdb, only in-frame clones are kept and a portion is missing. The repertoire holds roughly 57,000 clones, with around 94% as singletons. Sampling was carried out from a patient treated with IRX-2 immunotherapy. Receptors were obtained from a human donor with breast cancer.

This sequence joins TRBV6-1 and TRBJ2-2, with D maybe TRBD2 (5 bases). The CDR3 has 13 residues. CDR1 is MNHNS, CDR2 SASEGT, per germline. In DNA, the CDR3 is TGTGCTCTCCGCACTGGGAGTACCGGGGAGCTGTTTTTT. Protein: CALRTGSTGELFF.

The gene calls are TRBV10-3 and TRBJ2-5; D gene uncertain. The CDR3 loop spans 13 amino acids. Germline assignment: CDR1 ENHRY and CDR2 SYGVKD. V was shortened by 4 bases and J by 1 base, with 7 bases between the two germline ends. CDR3 sequence (DNA): TGTGCCATCAGTGGTGCGGTCCAAGAGACCCAGTACTTC. Encoded protein: CAISGAVQETQYF.

The rearrangement uses TRBV5-4 and TRBJ2-3; 7 positions agree with TRBD2. The CDR3 consists of 15 residues. V lost 3 bases, J lost 0 bases, and 4 bases stayed unmatched. The germline CDR1 and CDR2 sequences are SGHNT and YYREEE (reference sequence). The CDR3 here is CASSSASGSTDTQYF. The DNA of the CDR3 is TGTGCCAGCAGCTCCGCTAGCGGAAGCACAGATACGCAGTATTTT.

The V and J genes are TRBV2 and TRBJ2-7; 7 bases align to TRBD1. The J segment lost 6 bases and the V segment lost 3 bases, leaving 8 bases of the junction unmatched. In germline, CDR1 is SNHLY, CDR2 FYNNEI. This CDR3 contains 14 residues. The DNA for the CDR3 is TGTGCCAGCAGTGAGAGACAGGGTTTCGGCGAGCAGTACTTC. Its protein is CASSERQGFGEQYF.

The chain uses TRBV18 and TRBJ1-3; D gene uncertain. There are 13 residues in the CDR3. Between the trimmed V and J ends, which lost 3 bases and 1 base, there was a span of 4 bases. Looked up from germline, CDR1 is KGHSH and CDR2 is LQKENI. In DNA form, the CDR3 reads TGTGCCAGCTCACCGAATTCTGGAAACACCATATATTTT. The encoded protein is CASSPNSGNTIYF.